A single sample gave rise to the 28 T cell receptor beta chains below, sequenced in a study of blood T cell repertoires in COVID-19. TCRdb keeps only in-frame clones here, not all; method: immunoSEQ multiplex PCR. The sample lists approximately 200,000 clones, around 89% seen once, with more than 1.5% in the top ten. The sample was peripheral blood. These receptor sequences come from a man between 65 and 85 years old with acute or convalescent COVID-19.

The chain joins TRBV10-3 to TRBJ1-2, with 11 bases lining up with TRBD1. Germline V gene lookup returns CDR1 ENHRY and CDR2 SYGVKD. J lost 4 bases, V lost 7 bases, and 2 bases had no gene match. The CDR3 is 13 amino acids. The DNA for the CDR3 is TGTGCCATCACCGGACAGGGGGCCTATGGCTACACCTTC. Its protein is CAITGQGAYGYTF.

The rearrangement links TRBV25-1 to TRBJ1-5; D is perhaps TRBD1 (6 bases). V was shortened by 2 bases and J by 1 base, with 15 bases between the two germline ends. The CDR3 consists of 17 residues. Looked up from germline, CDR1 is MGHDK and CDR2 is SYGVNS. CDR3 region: CASSEPSGDGSNQPQHF. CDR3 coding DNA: TGTGCCAGCAGTGAACCCTCAGGGGACGGCAGCAATCAGCCCCAGCATTTT.

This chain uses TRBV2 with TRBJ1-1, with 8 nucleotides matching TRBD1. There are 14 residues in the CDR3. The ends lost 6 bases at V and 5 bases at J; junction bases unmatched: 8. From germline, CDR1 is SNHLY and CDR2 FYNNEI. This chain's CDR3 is CASSVDRVGTEAFF. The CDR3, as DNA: TGTGCCAGCAGCGTGGACAGGGTCGGGACTGAAGCTTTCTTT.

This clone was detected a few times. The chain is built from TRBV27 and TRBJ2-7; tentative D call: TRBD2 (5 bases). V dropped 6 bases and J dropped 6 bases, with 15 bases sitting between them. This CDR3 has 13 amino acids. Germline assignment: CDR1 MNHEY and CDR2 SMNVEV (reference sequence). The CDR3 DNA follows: TGTGCCAGCAGCGCCATCAGCGGTTCCGAGCAGTACTTC. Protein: CASSAISGSEQYF.

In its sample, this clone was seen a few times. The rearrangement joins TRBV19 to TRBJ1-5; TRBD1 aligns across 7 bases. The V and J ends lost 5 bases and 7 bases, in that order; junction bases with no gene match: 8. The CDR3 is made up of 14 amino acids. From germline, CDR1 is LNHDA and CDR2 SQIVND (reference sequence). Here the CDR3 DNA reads TGTGCCAGTAGTCAGGGGGTCTTGGCCCAGCCCCAGCATTTT. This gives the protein CASSQGVLAQPQHF.

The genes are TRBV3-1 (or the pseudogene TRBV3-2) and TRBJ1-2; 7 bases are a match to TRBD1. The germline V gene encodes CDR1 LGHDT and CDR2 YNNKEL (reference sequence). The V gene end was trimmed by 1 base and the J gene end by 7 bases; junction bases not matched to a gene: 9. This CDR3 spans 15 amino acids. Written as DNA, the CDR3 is TGTGCCAGCAGCCAAGTGTCCACAGGGGTCTCTGGCTACACCTTC. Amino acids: CASSQVSTGVSGYTF.

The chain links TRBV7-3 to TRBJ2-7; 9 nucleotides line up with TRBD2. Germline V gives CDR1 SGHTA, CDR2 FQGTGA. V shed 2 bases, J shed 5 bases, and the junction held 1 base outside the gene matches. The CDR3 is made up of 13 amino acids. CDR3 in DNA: TGTGCCAGCAGCTTAGCGGGAGGGCACGAGCAGTACTTC. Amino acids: CASSLAGGHEQYF.

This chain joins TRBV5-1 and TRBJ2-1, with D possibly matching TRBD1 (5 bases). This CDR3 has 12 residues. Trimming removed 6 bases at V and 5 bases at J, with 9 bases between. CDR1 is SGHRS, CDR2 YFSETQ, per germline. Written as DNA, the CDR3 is TGCGCCAGCACCCAGGGTCACAATGAGCAGTTCTTC. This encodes CASTQGHNEQFF.

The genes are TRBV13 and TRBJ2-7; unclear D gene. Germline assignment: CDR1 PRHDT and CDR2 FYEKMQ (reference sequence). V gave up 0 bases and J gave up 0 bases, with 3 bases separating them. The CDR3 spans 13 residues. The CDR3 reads CASSLGFSYEQYF. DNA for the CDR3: TGTGCCAGCAGCTTAGGCTTCTCCTACGAGCAGTACTTC.

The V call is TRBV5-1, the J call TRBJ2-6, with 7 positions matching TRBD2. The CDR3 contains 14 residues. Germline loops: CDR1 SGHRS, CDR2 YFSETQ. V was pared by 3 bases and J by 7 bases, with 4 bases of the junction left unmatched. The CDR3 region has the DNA TGCGCCAGCAGCTCACGGGGGGACGCCAACGTCCTGACTTTC. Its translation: CASSSRGDANVLTF.

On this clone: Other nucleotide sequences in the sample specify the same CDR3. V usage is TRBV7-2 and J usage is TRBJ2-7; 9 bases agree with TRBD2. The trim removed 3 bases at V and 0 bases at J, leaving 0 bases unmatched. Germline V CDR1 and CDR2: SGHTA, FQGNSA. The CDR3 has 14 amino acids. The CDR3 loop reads CASSFSGSSYEQYF. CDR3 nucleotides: TGTGCCAGCAGCTTTAGCGGGAGCTCCTACGAGCAGTACTTC.

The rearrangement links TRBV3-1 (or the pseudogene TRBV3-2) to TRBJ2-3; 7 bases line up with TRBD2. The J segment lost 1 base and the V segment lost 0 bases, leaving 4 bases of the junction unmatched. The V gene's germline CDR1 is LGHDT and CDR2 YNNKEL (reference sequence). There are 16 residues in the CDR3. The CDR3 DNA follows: TGTGCCAGCAGCCAAGATCGCGGGAGCGGCACAGATACGCAGTATTTT. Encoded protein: CASSQDRGSGTDTQYF.

The DNA for the CDR3 is TGTGCCATCAGGCCGGCTAGTTCGACAGATACGCAGTATTTT. Its protein product is CAIRPASSTDTQYF. The V gene is TRBV10-3, the J gene TRBJ2-3; D call uncertain. Germline V gene data show CDR1 as ENHRY and CDR2 as SYGVKD. Trimming removed 6 bases at V and 3 bases at J, with 13 bases between. The CDR3 spans 14 residues.

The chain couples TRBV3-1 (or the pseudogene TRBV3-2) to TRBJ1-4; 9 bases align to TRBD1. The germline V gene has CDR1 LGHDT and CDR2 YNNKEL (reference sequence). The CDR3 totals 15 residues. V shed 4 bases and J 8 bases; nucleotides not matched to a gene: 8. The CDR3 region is CASSLTGTGNEKLFF. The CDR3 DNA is TGTGCCAGCAGCCTCACCGGGACAGGGAACGAAAAACTGTTTTTT.

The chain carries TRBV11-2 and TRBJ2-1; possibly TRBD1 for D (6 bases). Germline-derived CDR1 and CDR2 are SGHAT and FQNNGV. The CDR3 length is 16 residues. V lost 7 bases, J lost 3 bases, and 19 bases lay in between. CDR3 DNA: TGTGCCAGCACGTCAAGGGGGAGTGAAATCTACAATGAGCAGTTCTTC. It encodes CASTSRGSEIYNEQFF.

The CDR3 DNA sequence: TGTGCCTGGAGTGTCGCAGAAGGGACTCTAGAGCAGTTCTTC. Translating it yields CAWSVAEGTLEQFF. The chain uses TRBV30 and TRBJ2-1, with D possibly being TRBD2 (6 bases). Germline V gene data show CDR1 as GTSNPN and CDR2 as SVGIG (reference sequence). This CDR3 spans 14 amino acids. Trimming shortened V by 0 bases and J by 10 bases, and 16 bases separated the two germline ends.

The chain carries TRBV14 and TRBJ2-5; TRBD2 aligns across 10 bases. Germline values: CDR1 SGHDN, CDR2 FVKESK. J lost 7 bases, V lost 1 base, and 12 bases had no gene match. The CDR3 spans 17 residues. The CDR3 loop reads CASSQGGLATRRGTQYF. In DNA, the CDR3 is TGTGCCAGCAGCCAAGGGGGACTAGCGACTCGCCGGGGGACCCAGTACTTC.

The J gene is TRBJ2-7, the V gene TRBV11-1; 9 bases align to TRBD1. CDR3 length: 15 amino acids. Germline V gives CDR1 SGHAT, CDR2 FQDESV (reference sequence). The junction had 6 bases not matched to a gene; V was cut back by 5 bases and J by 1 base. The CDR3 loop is CASSPGTGWSYEQYF. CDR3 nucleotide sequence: TGTGCCAGCAGCCCTGGGACAGGGTGGTCCTACGAGCAGTACTTC.

Written as DNA, the CDR3 is TGTGCCAGCAGTGAAGCACAGGGAGGGTACTACGAGCAGTACTTC. This gives the protein CASSEAQGGYYEQYF. J is TRBJ2-7 and V is TRBV2; D may be TRBD2 (7 bases). CDR1 is SNHLY, CDR2 FYNNEI, per germline. This CDR3 has 15 amino acids. Trimming removed 0 bases from V and 3 bases from J, with 12 bases in between.

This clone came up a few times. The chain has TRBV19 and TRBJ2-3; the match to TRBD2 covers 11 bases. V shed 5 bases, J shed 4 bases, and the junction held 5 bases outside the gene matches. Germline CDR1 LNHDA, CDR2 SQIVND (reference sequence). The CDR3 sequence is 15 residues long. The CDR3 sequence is CASSLLAGGSDTQYF. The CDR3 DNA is TGTGCCAGTAGTCTTCTAGCGGGAGGATCAGATACGCAGTATTTT.

The CDR3 here is CASSEDRFNQPQHF. Here the CDR3 DNA reads TGCGCCAGCAGTGAAGACAGATTCAATCAGCCCCAGCATTTT. V is TRBV10-2 and J is TRBJ1-5; possible D gene TRBD1, 5 bases. Germline lookup yields CDR1 WSHSY and CDR2 SAAADI. Trimming took off 3 bases at V and 3 bases at J, with 9 bases between the two ends. This CDR3 spans 14 amino acids.

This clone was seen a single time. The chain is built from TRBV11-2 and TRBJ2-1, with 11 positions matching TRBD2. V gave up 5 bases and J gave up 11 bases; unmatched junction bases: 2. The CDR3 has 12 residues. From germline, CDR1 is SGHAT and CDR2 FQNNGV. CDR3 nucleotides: TGTGCCAGCAGCCGACTAGCGGGACAGCAGTTCTTC. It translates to CASSRLAGQQFF. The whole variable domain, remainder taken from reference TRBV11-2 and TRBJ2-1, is EAGVAQSPRYKIIEKRQSVAFWCNPISGHATLYWYQQILGQGPKLLIQFQNNGVVDDSQLPKDRFSAERLKGVDSTLKIQPAKLEDSAVYLCASSRLAGQQFFGPGTRLTVL.

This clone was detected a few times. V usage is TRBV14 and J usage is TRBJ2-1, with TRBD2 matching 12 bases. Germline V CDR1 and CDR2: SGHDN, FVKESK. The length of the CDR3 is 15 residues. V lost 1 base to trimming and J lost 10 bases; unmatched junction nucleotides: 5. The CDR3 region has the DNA TGTGCCAGCAGCCAAGTGTGGACTAGCGGGGCGGAGCAGTTCTTC. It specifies CASSQVWTSGAEQFF.

CDR3 nucleotides: TGTGCCAGCTCACCACAATCCCAAAAGAACACTGAAGCTTTCTTT. Its protein is CASSPQSQKNTEAFF. The chain links TRBV18 to TRBJ1-1; no clear D. This CDR3 has 15 amino acids. V gave up 1 base and J gave up 1 base, with 10 bases separating them. Germline V gene lookup returns CDR1 KGHSH and CDR2 LQKENI.

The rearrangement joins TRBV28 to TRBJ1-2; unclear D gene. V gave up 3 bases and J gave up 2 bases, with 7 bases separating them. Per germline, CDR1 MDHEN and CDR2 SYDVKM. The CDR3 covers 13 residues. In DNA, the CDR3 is TGTGCCAGCAGTTTGGTCCAGAACTATGGCTACACCTTC. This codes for CASSLVQNYGYTF.

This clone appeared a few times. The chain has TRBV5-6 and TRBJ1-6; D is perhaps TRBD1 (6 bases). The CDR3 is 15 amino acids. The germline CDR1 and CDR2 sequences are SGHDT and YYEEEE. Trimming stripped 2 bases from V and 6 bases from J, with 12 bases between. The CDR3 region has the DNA TGTGCCAGCAGCTTCAGGGGTTATGGTAATTCACCCCTCCACTTT. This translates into CASSFRGYGNSPLHF.

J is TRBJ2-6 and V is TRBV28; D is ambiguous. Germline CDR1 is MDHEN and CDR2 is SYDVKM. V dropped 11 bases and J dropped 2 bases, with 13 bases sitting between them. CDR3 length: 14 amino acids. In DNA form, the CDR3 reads TGTGCCGGGCTTTTTGTGACTGGGGCCAACGTCCTGACTTTC. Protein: CAGLFVTGANVLTF.

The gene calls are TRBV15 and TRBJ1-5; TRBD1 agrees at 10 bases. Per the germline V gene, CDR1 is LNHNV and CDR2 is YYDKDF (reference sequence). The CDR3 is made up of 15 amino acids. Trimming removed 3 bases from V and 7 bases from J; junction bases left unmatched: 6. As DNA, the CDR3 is TGTGCCACCAGCAGCAGGGACAGGGGTTTGCAGCCCCAGCATTTT. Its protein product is CATSSRDRGLQPQHF.